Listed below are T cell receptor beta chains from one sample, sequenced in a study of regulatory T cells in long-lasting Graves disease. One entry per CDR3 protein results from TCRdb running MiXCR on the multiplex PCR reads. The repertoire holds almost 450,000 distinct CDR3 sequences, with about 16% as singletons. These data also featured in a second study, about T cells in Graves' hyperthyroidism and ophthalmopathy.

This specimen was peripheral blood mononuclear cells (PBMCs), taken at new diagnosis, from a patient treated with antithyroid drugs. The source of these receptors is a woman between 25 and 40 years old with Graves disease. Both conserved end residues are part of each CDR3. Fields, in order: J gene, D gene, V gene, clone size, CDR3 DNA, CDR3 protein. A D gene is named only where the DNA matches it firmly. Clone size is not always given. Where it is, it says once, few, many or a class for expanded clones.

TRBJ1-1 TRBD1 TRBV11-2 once TGTGCCAGCAGCCTAACCGGGACAGTGGGGCCTGAAGCTTTCTTT CASSLTGTVGPEAFF
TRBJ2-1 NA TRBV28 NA TGTGCCAGCAGTCCTGGGGGGAGGCCCCTCTACAATGAGCAGTTCTTC CASSPGGRPLYNEQFF
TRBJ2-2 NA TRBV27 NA TGTGCCAGCAGTTTACTGGGGACCGGGGAGCTGTTTTTT CASSLLGTGELFF
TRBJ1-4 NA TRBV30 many TGTGCCTGGAACGGACCTTCGGAGGGTGAAAAACTGTTTTTT CAWNGPSEGEKLFF
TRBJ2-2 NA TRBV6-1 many TGTGCCAGCACCCTCCTGGGGACACTCTGGAACACCGGGGAGCTGTTTTTT CASTLLGTLWNTGELFF
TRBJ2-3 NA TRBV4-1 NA TGCGCCAGCAGCCAAGAATACGGCTCAGGAGATACGCAGTATTTT CASSQEYGSGDTQYF
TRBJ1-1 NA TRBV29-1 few TGCAGCGTTGGGACACTCACCATGAACACTGAAGCTTTCTTT CSVGTLTMNTEAFF
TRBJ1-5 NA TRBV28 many TGTGCCAGCAGTCGGCAGGGTAATCAGCCCCAGCATTTT CASSRQGNQPQHF
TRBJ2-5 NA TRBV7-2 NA TGTGCCAGCAGCTCCAGGGGCAGGGACACAGAGACCCAGTACTTC CASSSRGRDTETQYF
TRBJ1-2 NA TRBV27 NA TGTGCCAGCGGGCGGGCGCGTGCTGGCTACACCTTC CASGRARAGYTF
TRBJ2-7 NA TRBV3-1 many TGTGCCAGCAGCCAAGTAGATGGGGGCTACGAGCAGTACTTC CASSQVDGGYEQYF
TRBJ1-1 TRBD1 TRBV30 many TGTGCCTGGAGCGATGGACAGGGGGCAACTGAAGCTTTCTTT CAWSDGQGATEAFF
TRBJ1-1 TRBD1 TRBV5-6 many TGTGCCAGCAGCTGGGACAGGGGGCTTACTGAAGCTTTCTTT CASSWDRGLTEAFF
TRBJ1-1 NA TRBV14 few TGTGCCAGCAGCCCTCAGGAGAGTGTTATACTGACTGAAGCTTTCTTT CASSPQESVILTEAFF
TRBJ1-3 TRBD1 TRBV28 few TGTGCCAGCAGCTTTCACCCGGGACAGCCTACCTCTGGAAACACCATATATTTT CASSFHPGQPTSGNTIYF
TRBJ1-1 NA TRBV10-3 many TGTGCCATCAGTGAGTTAGAGGGAGGGACTGAAGCTTTCTTT CAISELEGGTEAFF
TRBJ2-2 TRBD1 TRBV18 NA TGTGCCAGCTCACCCGGACAGGGCCCAGGGGACGGGGAGCTGTTTTTT CASSPGQGPGDGELFF
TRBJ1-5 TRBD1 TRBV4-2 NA TGTGCCAGCAGCCGATCGACAGGGGGCAATCAGCCCCAGCATTTT CASSRSTGGNQPQHF
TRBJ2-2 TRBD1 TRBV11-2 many TGTGCCAGCAGCCCCGGACAGGGGAACACCGGGGAGCTGTTTTTT CASSPGQGNTGELFF
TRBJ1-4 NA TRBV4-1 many TGCGCCAGCAGCCAAGATCCGGGGAGTGCAACTAATGAAAAACTGTTTTTT CASSQDPGSATNEKLFF
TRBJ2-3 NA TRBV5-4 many TGTGCCAGCAGCCACTACCCAGATACGCAGTATTTT CASSHYPDTQYF
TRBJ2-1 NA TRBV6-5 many TGTGCCAGCAGTTATGCAGGAGGAGGGACTGAGCAGTTCTTC CASSYAGGGTEQFF
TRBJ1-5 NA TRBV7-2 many TGTGCCAGCAGCCTCGCTAGCAATCAGCCCCAGCATTTT CASSLASNQPQHF
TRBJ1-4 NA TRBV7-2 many TGTGCCAGCAGCCTTGCGGGACACTATAATGAAAAACTGTTTTTT CASSLAGHYNEKLFF
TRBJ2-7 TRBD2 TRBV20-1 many TGCAGTGCTAGAGCGGGAGGCGAGTACGAGCAGTACTTC CSARAGGEYEQYF
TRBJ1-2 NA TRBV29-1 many TGCAGCACCGTTACAGATAACTATGGCTACACCTTC CSTVTDNYGYTF
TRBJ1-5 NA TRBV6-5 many TGTGCCAGCAGTTACGGGCAGGGCCGCAATCAGCCCCAGCATTTT CASSYGQGRNQPQHF
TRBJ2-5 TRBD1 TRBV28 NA TGTGCCAGCGGTGAAGGGGGCAGGTACCAAGAGACCCAGTACTTC CASGEGGRYQETQYF
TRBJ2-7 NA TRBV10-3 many TGTGCCATCATGCGGGACGGACACTACGAGCAGTACTTC CAIMRDGHYEQYF
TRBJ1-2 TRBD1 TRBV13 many TGTGCCAGCAGCTCCTCAAGACAAGACAGGGGGCTCGGCTACACCTTC CASSSSRQDRGLGYTF
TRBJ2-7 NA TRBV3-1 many TGTGCCAGCAGCCAATCAGGGAGAGGCTACGAGCAGTACTTC CASSQSGRGYEQYF
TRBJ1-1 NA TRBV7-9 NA TGTGCCAGCAGCTTAGAGGGGGGGCCTATGAACACTGAAGCTTTCTTT CASSLEGGPMNTEAFF
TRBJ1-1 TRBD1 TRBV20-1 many TGCAGTGCCTCCAGGGGACAGGACATCAACACTGAAGCTTTCTTT CSASRGQDINTEAFF
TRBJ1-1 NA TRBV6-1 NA TGCGTCGCGGGGTGGATGAACACTGAAGCTTTCTTT CVAGWMNTEAFF
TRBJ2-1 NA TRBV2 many TGTGCCAGCAGTGATAGCACCTATGGTAATGAGCAGTTCTTC CASSDSTYGNEQFF
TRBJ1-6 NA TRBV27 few TGTGCCAGCAGTTTCCTGGGGAATAATTCACCCCTCCACTTT CASSFLGNNSPLHF
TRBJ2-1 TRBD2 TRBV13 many TGTGCCAGCAGCTCCGATCCCGGGACTAGCAATGAGCAGTTCTTC CASSSDPGTSNEQFF
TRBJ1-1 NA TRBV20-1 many TGCAGTGCTAGAGCACCCAGGACCTTGAACACTGAAGCTTTCTTT CSARAPRTLNTEAFF
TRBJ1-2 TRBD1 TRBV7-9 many TGTGCCAGCAGCTTGAAGGGGACAGAGCCTAACTATGGCTACACCTTC CASSLKGTEPNYGYTF
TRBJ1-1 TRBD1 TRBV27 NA TGTGCCAGCAGTTTATTTAAGGGCAGGGGGAACGTGAACACTGAAGCTTTCTTT CASSLFKGRGNVNTEAFF
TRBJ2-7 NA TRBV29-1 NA TGCAGCGTTGAAGATCCGGGCTCTACCTACGAGCAGTACTTC CSVEDPGSTYEQYF